This T cell receptor beta chain was sequenced in a study of blood T cell repertoires in COVID-19. Overall study context: Acute-phase and convalescent COVID-19 samples originated in the United States, Italy and Spain.

Trimming pared 7 bases from V and 7 bases from J, leaving 15 bases between. CDR1 SGHRS and CDR2 YFSETQ come from the germline V gene. The CDR3 runs 13 residues. The protocol was immunoSEQ multiplex PCR, while the TCRdb copy is restricted to in-frame clones and leaves out a portion. The data show some 38,000 clones, with 75% to 90% seen just once and 13% to 15% held by the top ten. The rearrangement links TRBV5-1 to TRBJ1-5; D possibly corresponds to TRBD1 (6 bases). Sample: peripheral blood. The clonotype was recovered from a woman in her seventies with acute or convalescent COVID-19. CDR3 region: CASRTDPRQPQHF. The CDR3 DNA reads as TGCGCCAGCCGGACAGATCCGAGACAGCCCCAGCATTTT.